The 15 T cell receptor beta chains presented below share a single source sample, sequenced in a study of identical twins. TCRdb analysed the 5' RACE reads with MiXCR anew, one entry per CDR3 protein. The table shows roughly 1.6 million distinct CDR3 sequences, with under 35% occurring only once. Sequencing input: cord blood. All receptors derive from a newborn girl in good health.

This clonotype came up a few times. The gene calls are TRBV13 and TRBJ2-3; 7 nucleotides align to TRBD2. Germline-derived CDR1 and CDR2 are PRHDT and FYEKMQ (reference sequence). V shed 5 bases, J shed 4 bases, and the junction held 6 bases outside the gene matches. CDR3 length: 14 amino acids. Here the CDR3 reads CASSTKRDSDTQYF. The CDR3 region has the DNA TGTGCCAGCAGCACGAAGCGGGATTCAGATACGCAGTATTTT.

The chain uses TRBV27 and TRBJ1-4; 10 nucleotides match TRBD1. CDR1 MNHEY and CDR2 SMNVEV come from the germline V gene (reference sequence). Losses at the gene ends were 8 bases for V and 7 bases for J; bases not matched to a gene: 7. The CDR3 totals 14 residues. The CDR3: CASGDRGLIEKLFF. The CDR3 nucleotides read TGTGCCAGCGGCGACAGGGGGCTAATTGAAAAACTGTTTTTT.

The V gene is TRBV20-1, the J gene TRBJ2-3; D is perhaps TRBD1 or TRBD2 (6 bases each). CDR1 and CDR2 (germline): DFQATT, SNEGSKA (reference sequence). V was pared by 3 bases and J by 5 bases, with 15 bases between. This CDR3 comprises 14 residues. The CDR3: CSASEFGGGDTQYF. The CDR3 DNA reads as TGCAGTGCTAGCGAATTCGGAGGGGGAGATACGCAGTATTTT.

The V gene is TRBV5-1, the J gene TRBJ1-4; 7 bases align to TRBD1. With V trimmed by 4 bases and J by 7 bases, 10 bases remained unmatched. The V gene's germline CDR1 is SGHRS and CDR2 YFSETQ. This CDR3 contains 15 residues. DNA of the CDR3: TGCGCCAGCAGCGCCAAGACAGGGAGCGTTGAAAAACTGTTTTTT. This gives the protein CASSAKTGSVEKLFF.

This clonotype has a handful of counts. The gene calls are TRBV6-6 and TRBJ1-4; D remains unclear. CDR3 length equals 16 residues. With 5 bases removed from V and 7 bases from J, the gap between germline ends came to 20 bases. CDR1 is MNHNY and CDR2 is SVGAGI in the germline V gene (reference sequence). The chain's CDR3 is CASSIVSGIDVEKLFF. The CDR3, as DNA: TGTGCCAGCAGTATAGTTTCGGGGATTGATGTTGAAAAACTGTTTTTT.

V and J are TRBV5-1 and TRBJ2-3; 10 bases align to TRBD2. The V segment lost 0 bases and the J segment 7 bases; nucleotides outside the gene matches: 8. This CDR3 region has 16 residues. Germline CDR1 is SGHRS and CDR2 is YFSETQ. The CDR3 sequence is CASSLASTSGANTQYF. The DNA of the CDR3 is TGCGCCAGCAGCTTGGCCTCAACTAGCGGGGCGAATACGCAGTATTTT.

This clonotype was found a few times. This rearrangement joins TRBV11-2 to TRBJ1-1, with D unresolved. V was clipped by 5 bases and J by 4 bases, with 11 bases between them. The CDR3 is made up of 13 amino acids. CDR1 and CDR2 from the germline V gene are SGHAT and FQNNGV. CDR3 amino acids: CASSNAVGTEAFF. The CDR3 DNA follows: TGTGCCAGCAGCAACGCAGTGGGCACTGAAGCTTTCTTT.

The genes are TRBV6-1 and TRBJ1-5, with D hard to call. V lost 4 bases and J lost 0, with 10 bases in between. The CDR3 is 15 residues long. CDR1 and CDR2 (germline): MNHNS, SASEGT. The CDR3 sequence: CASSAAAYSNQPQHF. CDR3 coding DNA: TGTGCCAGCAGTGCGGCAGCTTATAGCAATCAGCCCCAGCATTTT.

This clonotype was counted only a few times. V and J are TRBV20-1 and TRBJ2-7, with 7 bases fitting TRBD1. CDR3 size: 12 residues. The V gene end was trimmed by 7 bases and the J gene end by 6 bases; junction bases not matched to a gene: 9. CDR1 DFQATT and CDR2 SNEGSKA come from the germline V gene (reference sequence). The CDR3 DNA is TGCAGTGGGGAAAAGACAGGGACCGAGCAGTACTTC. Its translation is CSGEKTGTEQYF.

This clonotype has at least ten counts. V usage is TRBV11-1 and J usage is TRBJ2-3; 8 nucleotides align to TRBD1. The germline V gene has CDR1 SGHAT and CDR2 FQDESV (reference sequence). The CDR3 has 15 residues. The junction had 7 bases not matched to a gene; V was cut back by 5 bases and J by 3 bases. As DNA, the CDR3 is TGTGCCAGCAGCCCCAGACAGGGGCGAACAGATACGCAGTATTTT. Translating it yields CASSPRQGRTDTQYF.

This clonotype has more than one count but fewer than ten. The V gene is TRBV5-1, the J gene TRBJ1-4; TRBD1 matches at 8 bases. CDR3 size: 15 residues. Germline-derived CDR1 and CDR2 are SGHRS and YFSETQ. The junction had 10 bases not matched to a gene; V was cut back by 7 bases and J by 5 bases. The CDR3 DNA is TGCGCCAGCGGTCGGACAGGGCTAAACAATGAAAAACTGTTTTTT. Translated, it gives CASGRTGLNNEKLFF.

This clonotype was observed once. The rearrangement uses TRBV28 and TRBJ2-1; 12 bases agree with TRBD1. With 5 bases clipped from V and 10 bases from J, the junction kept 6 bases outside the gene matches. CDR1 MDHEN and CDR2 SYDVKM come from the germline V gene. The CDR3 runs 14 residues. The CDR3 region is CASSVGTGGREQFF. CDR3 in DNA: TGTGCCAGCAGTGTCGGGACAGGGGGCCGCGAGCAGTTCTTC.

This chain uses TRBV20-1 with TRBJ2-1, with TRBD1 identical over 7 bases. Trimming at V came to 4 bases and at J to 0 bases, leaving 3 bases not matched to a gene. CDR3 length: 14 amino acids. Germline CDR1 and CDR2: DFQATT and SNEGSKA (reference sequence). The CDR3 DNA is TGCAGTGCTAAGAGACAGGGCTCCTACAATGAGCAGTTCTTC. Amino acids: CSAKRQGSYNEQFF.

This rearrangement joins TRBV7-9 to TRBJ2-7; 9 nucleotides line up with TRBD1. Germline V CDR1 and CDR2: SEHNR, FQNEAQ (reference sequence). J was trimmed by 4 bases and V by 4 bases; bases with no gene match: 8. This CDR3 is built from 15 residues. DNA of the CDR3: TGTGCCAGCAGCTCGACAGGGGGGCAAGGGTACGAGCAGTACTTC. Translating it yields CASSSTGGQGYEQYF.

This clonotype was counted at least ten times. The V and J genes are TRBV29-1 and TRBJ1-2, with 7 bases lining up with TRBD1. Germline V CDR1 and CDR2: SQVTM, ANQGSEA. There are 14 residues in the CDR3. Trimming at V came to 6 bases and at J to 4 bases, leaving 11 bases not matched to a gene. As DNA, the CDR3 is TGCAGCGTGACCGGGACAGAAGAGTTCTATGGCTACACCTTC. Translated, it gives CSVTGTEEFYGYTF.